These 14 T cell receptor beta chains were sequenced from one sample in a study of patients and donors after allogeneic stem cell transplantation. Using its own MiXCR run on the RT-PCR reads, TCRdb lists one record per CDR3 protein. Of approximately 98,000 distinct CDR3 sequences listed, around 33% are singletons. Sequencing was done on a sample of blood, either unsorted or a sorted T cell fraction (not recorded which). These receptors were collected from a human donor who was either an allogeneic HSCT recipient or a stem cell or donor lymphocyte infusion donor (not recorded which). It is not recorded whose cells these are; they may come from a transplant donor.

The chain is built from TRBV4-2 and TRBJ1-4; D call uncertain. The germline V gene has CDR1 LGHNA and CDR2 YNFKEQ. This CDR3 is 17 amino acids long. V shed 3 bases and J shed 0 bases, with 14 bases lying between them. In nucleotides, the CDR3 is TGTGCCAGCAGCCACCCCCTTACCCAGGCAACTAATGAAAAACTGTTTTTT. It encodes CASSHPLTQATNEKLFF.

In its sample, this clonotype was seen a few times. This chain joins TRBV7-2 and TRBJ1-4; 7 nucleotides line up with TRBD1. Trimming took 3 bases from V and 5 from J; bases not matched to a gene: 3. The germline CDR1 and CDR2 sequences are SGHTA and FQGNSA. This CDR3 has 14 residues. The CDR3 region is CASSFDRVNEKLFF. For the CDR3, the DNA is TGTGCCAGCAGCTTCGACAGGGTAAATGAAAAACTGTTTTTT.

The chain combines TRBV3-1 with TRBJ1-1; D is unclear. Between the trimmed V and J ends, which lost 0 bases and 3 bases, there was a span of 5 bases. The CDR3 sequence is 13 residues long. Germline V gene data show CDR1 as LGHDT and CDR2 as YNNKEL (reference sequence). CDR3 sequence (DNA): TGTGCCAGCAGCCAAGACAGCCACACTGAAGCTTTCTTT. It is translated as CASSQDSHTEAFF.

This chain connects TRBV11-2 to TRBJ2-1; D is perhaps TRBD2 (5 bases). V lost 7 bases to trimming and J lost 7 bases, with 17 bases between them. This CDR3 is 14 amino acids long. Germline lookup yields CDR1 SGHAT and CDR2 FQNNGV. CDR3 residues: CASTPWTAPNEQFF. As DNA, the CDR3 is TGTGCCAGCACCCCGTGGACTGCCCCAAATGAGCAGTTCTTC.

This CDR3 reads CASSTPSYEQYF. The CDR3 bases are TGTGCCAGCAGCACCCCTTCCTACGAGCAGTACTTC. The rearrangement uses TRBV7-9 and TRBJ2-7; D is unclear. V lost 5 bases and J lost 1, with 6 bases in between. Per germline, CDR1 SEHNR and CDR2 FQNEAQ (reference sequence). This CDR3 region has 12 residues.

A few counts support this clonotype. The V and J genes are TRBV10-3 and TRBJ1-1, with TRBD1 as a possible D gene (6 bases). Germline lookup yields CDR1 ENHRY and CDR2 SYGVKD. This CDR3 comprises 14 residues. V shed 7 bases and J shed 4 bases, with 16 bases lying between them. CDR3 nucleotides: TGTGCCATCATGGGGGCGGCCGGGGGCACTGAAGCTTTCTTT. Protein sequence: CAIMGAAGGTEAFF.

The gene calls are TRBV29-1 and TRBJ2-1; 10 bases fit TRBD2. Trimming removed 5 bases from V and 9 bases from J; junction bases left unmatched: 7. The CDR3 loop spans 13 amino acids. Looked up from germline, CDR1 is SQVTM and CDR2 is ANQGSEA. The DNA for the CDR3 is TGCAGCGTTCGTACTAGCGGGAACGGTGAGCAGTTCTTC. Translating gives CSVRTSGNGEQFF.

This clonotype was detected many times. The J gene is TRBJ1-1, the V gene TRBV6-5; TRBD1 might be the D (6 bases). The germline V and J ends were trimmed by 5 bases and 1 base, with 8 bases remaining between them. This CDR3 region has 13 residues. Germline V gene lookup returns CDR1 MNHEY and CDR2 SVGAGI. The CDR3 loop reads CASSARGNTEAFF. CDR3 coding DNA: TGTGCCAGCAGTGCCAGGGGGAACACTGAAGCTTTCTTT.

V usage is TRBV24-1 and J usage is TRBJ1-1; D call uncertain. Germline V CDR1 and CDR2: KGHDR, SFDVKD. V shed 1 base and J shed 8 bases, with 7 bases lying between them. The CDR3 consists of 12 residues. The CDR3 sequence is CATSDFRNEAFF. CDR3 in DNA: TGTGCCACCAGTGATTTCAGGAACGAAGCTTTCTTT.

In its sample, this clonotype was seen a few times. The chain combines TRBV7-9 with TRBJ1-5; TRBD1 agrees at 7 bases. V dropped 2 bases and J dropped 4; count of bases not matched to a gene: 5. This CDR3 contains 15 residues. In germline, CDR1 is SEHNR, CDR2 FQNEAQ (reference sequence). The CDR3 region has the DNA TGTGCCAGCAGCTTATCAGGACAGGTGAATCAGCCCCAGCATTTT. Encoded protein: CASSLSGQVNQPQHF.

The rearrangement joins TRBV4-1 to TRBJ2-5; D might be TRBD2 (5 bases). CDR3 length: 15 residues. Germline values: CDR1 MGHRA, CDR2 YSYEKL. V lost 0 bases to trimming and J lost 9 bases, with 17 bases between them. The CDR3 loop is CASSQERIFTSSQYF. The CDR3 region has the DNA TGCGCCAGCAGCCAAGAGCGGATCTTCACTAGTTCCCAGTACTTC.

The rearrangement joins TRBV20-1 to TRBJ2-1; D gene uncertain. Looked up from germline, CDR1 is DFQATT and CDR2 is SNEGSKA (reference sequence). This CDR3 spans 11 amino acids. Trimming shortened V by 1 base and J by 8 bases, and 6 bases separated the two germline ends. CDR3 sequence: CSARVGDEQFF. The CDR3 nucleotides are TGCAGTGCTAGAGTAGGAGATGAGCAGTTCTTC.

This clonotype was seen only a few times. The chain has TRBV4-2 and TRBJ1-1; D gene ambiguous. V lost 0 bases and J lost 8, with 10 bases in between. The CDR3 spans 13 residues. The V gene's germline CDR1 is LGHNA and CDR2 YNFKEQ. Written as DNA, the CDR3 is TGTGCCAGCAGCCAAGACGGCGGCGCCGAAGCTTTCTTT. This sequence encodes CASSQDGGAEAFF.

The V and J genes are TRBV12-3 or TRBV12-4 and TRBJ1-1; D uncertain. The V and J ends lost 9 bases and 1 base respectively, with 6 bases between them. The CDR3 has 11 amino acids. The DNA for the CDR3 is TGTGCCAGACCCGGGAACACTGAAGCTTTCTTT. Translated: CARPGNTEAFF.